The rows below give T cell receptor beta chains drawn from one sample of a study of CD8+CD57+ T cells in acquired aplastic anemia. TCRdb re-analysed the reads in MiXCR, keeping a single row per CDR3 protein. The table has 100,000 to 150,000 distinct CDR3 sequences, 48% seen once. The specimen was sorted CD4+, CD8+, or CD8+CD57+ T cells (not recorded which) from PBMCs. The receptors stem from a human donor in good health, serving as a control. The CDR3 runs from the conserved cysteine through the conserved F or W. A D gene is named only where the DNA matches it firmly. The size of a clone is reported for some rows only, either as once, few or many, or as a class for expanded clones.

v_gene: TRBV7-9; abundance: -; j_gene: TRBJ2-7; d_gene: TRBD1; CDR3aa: CASSLTGQGAYEQYF; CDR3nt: TGTGCCAGCAGCTTAACGGGGCAGGGGGCCTACGAGCAGTACTTC
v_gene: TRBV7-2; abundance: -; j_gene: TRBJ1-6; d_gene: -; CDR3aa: CASSLLGVGDSPLHF; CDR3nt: TGTGCCAGCAGCTTATTGGGAGTCGGGGATTCACCCCTCCACTTT
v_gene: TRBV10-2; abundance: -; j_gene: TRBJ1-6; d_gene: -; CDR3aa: CASSEPGRDSPLHF; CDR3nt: TGCGCCAGCAGTGAGCCCGGAAGGGATTCACCCCTCCACTTT
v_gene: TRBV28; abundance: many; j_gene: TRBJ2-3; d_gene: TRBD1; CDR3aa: CASTTGARMGYF; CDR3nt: TGTGCCAGCACGACAGGGGCAAGGATGGGGTATTTT
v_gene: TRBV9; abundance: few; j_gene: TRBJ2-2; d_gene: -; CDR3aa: CASSDLGNTGELFF; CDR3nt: TGTGCCAGCAGCGATCTTGGAAACACCGGGGAGCTGTTTTTT
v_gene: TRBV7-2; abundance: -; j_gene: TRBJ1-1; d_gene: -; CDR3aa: CASSFYMNTEAFF; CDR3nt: TGTGCCAGCAGCTTCTACATGAACACTGAAGCTTTCTTT
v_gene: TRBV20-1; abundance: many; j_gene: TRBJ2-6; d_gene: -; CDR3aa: CSAIPQSGANVLTF; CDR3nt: TGCAGTGCCATCCCCCAGTCTGGGGCCAACGTCCTGACTTTC
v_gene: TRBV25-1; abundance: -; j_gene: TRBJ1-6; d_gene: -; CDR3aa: CASSEYNRVSPLHF; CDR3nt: TGTGCCAGCAGTGAATATAACCGGGTTTCACCCCTCCACTTT
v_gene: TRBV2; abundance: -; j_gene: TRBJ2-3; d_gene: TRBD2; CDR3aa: CASSRTSAGDDTQYF; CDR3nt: TGTGCCAGCAGCCGAACTAGCGCGGGGGATGATACGCAGTATTTT
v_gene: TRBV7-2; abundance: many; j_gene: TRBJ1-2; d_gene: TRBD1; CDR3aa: CASSPDRAVPGYTF; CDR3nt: TGTGCCAGCAGCCCTGACAGGGCGGTGCCAGGCTACACCTTC
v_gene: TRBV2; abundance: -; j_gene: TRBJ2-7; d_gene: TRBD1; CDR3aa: CASLRQGPYEQYF; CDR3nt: TGTGCCAGCCTAAGACAGGGCCCCTACGAGCAGTACTTC
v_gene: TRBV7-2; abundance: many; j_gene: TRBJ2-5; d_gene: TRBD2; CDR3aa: CASSQRAGGLEETQYF; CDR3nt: TGTGCCAGCAGCCAACGAGCGGGGGGGTTGGAAGAGACCCAGTACTTC
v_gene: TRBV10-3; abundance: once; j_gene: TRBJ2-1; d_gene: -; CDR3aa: CAISESLDGNNEQFF; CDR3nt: TGTGCCATCAGTGAGTCCCTGGACGGTAACAATGAGCAGTTCTTC
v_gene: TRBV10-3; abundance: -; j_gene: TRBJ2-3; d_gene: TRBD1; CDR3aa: CASSMVRGQVPDTQYF; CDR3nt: TGTGCCAGCAGTATGGTCAGGGGGCAGGTACCAGATACGCAGTATTTT
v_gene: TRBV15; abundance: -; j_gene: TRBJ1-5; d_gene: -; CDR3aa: CATSYEGRQPQHF; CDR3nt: TGTGCCACCAGTTATGAGGGAAGGCAGCCCCAGCATTTT
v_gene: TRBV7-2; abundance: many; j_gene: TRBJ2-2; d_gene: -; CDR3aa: CASSSRQRAGANTGELFF; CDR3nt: TGTGCCAGCAGCTCCCGTCAACGGGCGGGGGCTAACACCGGGGAGCTGTTTTTT
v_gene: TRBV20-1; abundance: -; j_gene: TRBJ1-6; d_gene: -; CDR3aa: CSARAPGIDSPLHF; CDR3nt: TGCAGTGCTAGAGCTCCGGGTATTGACTCACCCCTCCACTTT
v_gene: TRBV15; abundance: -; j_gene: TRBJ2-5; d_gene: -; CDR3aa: CATSSLALETQYF; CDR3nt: TGTGCCACCAGCAGCTTAGCGCTCGAGACCCAGTACTTC
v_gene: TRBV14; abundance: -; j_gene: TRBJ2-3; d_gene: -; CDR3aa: CASSQGGQLTDTQYF; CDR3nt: TGTGCCAGCAGCCAAGGAGGACAACTCACAGATACGCAGTATTTT
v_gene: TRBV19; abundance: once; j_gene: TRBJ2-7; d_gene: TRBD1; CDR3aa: CASKTGTGDHEQYF; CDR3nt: TGTGCCAGTAAGACCGGGACAGGGGACCACGAGCAGTACTTC
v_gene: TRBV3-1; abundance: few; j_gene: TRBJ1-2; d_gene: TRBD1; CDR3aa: CASSQNRGGGYTF; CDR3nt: TGTGCCAGCAGCCAAAACAGGGGAGGGGGCTACACCTTC
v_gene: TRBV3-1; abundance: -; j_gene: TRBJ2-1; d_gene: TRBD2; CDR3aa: CASSHAGTSANNEQFF; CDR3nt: TGTGCCAGCAGCCATGCCGGGACTAGCGCTAACAATGAGCAGTTCTTC
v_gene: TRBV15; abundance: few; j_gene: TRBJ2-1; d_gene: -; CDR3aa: CATSLRTTGLQSEQFF; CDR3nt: TGTGCCACCAGCCTGCGTACTACTGGCCTACAAAGTGAGCAGTTCTTC
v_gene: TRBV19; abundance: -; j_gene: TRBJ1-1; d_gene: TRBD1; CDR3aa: CASRRGQVNTGAFF; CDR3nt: TGCGCCAGTAGGAGGGGACAGGTGAACACTGGAGCTTTCTTT
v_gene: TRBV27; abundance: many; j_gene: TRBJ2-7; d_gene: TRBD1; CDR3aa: CASSPQTGTEQYF; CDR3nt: TGTGCCAGCAGTCCGCAGACAGGGACCGAGCAGTACTTC
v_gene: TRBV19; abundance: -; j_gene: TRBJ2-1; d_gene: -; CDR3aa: CASSIGGAREQFF; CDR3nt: TGTGCCAGTAGTATTGGGGGGGCGCGTGAGCAGTTCTTC
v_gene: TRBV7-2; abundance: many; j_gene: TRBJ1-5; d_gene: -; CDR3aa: CASSLMIGQPQHF; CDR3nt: TGTGCCAGCAGCTTAATGATTGGGCAGCCCCAGCATTTT
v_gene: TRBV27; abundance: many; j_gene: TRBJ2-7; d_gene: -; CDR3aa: CASSYGQFSNEQYF; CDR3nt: TGTGCCAGCAGTTATGGACAGTTCTCCAACGAGCAGTACTTC
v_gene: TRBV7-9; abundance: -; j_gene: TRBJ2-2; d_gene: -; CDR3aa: CASSLNPGSAGELFF; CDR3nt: TGTGCCAGCAGCTTAAATCCCGGATCCGCCGGGGAGCTGTTTTTT
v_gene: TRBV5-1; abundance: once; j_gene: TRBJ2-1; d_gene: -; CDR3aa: CASSLGGSEQFF; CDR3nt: TGCGCCAGCAGCCTGGGGGGAAGTGAGCAGTTCTTC
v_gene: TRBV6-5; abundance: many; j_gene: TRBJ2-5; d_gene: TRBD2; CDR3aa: CASSWLAGVTQETQYF; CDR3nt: TGTGCCAGCAGTTGGCTAGCGGGGGTCACACAAGAGACCCAGTACTTC
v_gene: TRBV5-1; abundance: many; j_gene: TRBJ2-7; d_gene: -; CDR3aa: CASSPGWQGDREQYF; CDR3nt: TGCGCCAGCAGCCCAGGGTGGCAGGGAGATCGCGAGCAGTACTTC
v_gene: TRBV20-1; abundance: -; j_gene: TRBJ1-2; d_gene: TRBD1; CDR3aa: CSATSTGPRGYTF; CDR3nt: TGCAGTGCTACGTCGACAGGGCCCCGCGGCTACACCTTC
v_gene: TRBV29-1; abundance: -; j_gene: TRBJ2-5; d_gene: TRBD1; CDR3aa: CSVEAGRGRTETQYF; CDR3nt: TGCAGCGTTGAAGCCGGCAGGGGGCGCACAGAGACCCAGTACTTC
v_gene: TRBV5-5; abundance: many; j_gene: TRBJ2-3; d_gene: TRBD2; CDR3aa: CASSLASGGSTQYF; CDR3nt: TGTGCCAGCAGCTTGGCTAGCGGGGGGTCTACGCAGTATTTT
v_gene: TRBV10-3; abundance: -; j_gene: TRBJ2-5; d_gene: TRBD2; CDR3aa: CAISSGTSGGNQETQYF; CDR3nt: TGTGCCATCAGTTCCGGGACTAGCGGGGGGAACCAAGAGACCCAGTACTTC
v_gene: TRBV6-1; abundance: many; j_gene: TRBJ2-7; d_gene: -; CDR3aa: CASNRGRGDYKQYF; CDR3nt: TGTGCCAGCAACCGAGGCAGGGGAGACTACAAGCAGTACTTC
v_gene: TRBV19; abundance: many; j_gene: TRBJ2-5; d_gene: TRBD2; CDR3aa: CASRFRAGGRQETQYF; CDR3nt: TGTGCCAGTAGATTTAGAGCGGGGGGCCGCCAAGAGACCCAGTACTTC
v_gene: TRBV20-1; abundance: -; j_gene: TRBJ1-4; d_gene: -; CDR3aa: CSAGGGGLATNEKLFF; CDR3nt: TGCAGTGCTGGGGGCGGGGGCCTCGCAACTAATGAAAAACTGTTTTTT
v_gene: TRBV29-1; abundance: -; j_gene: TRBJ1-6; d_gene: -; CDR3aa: CSVRTDYNSPLHF; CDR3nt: TGCAGCGTCCGAACGGACTATAATTCACCCCTCCACTTT
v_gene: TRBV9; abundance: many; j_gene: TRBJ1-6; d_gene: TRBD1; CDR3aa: CASSVTGTAHSPLHF; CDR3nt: TGTGCCAGCAGCGTAACCGGGACAGCACATTCACCCCTCCACTTT